A selection of T cell receptor beta chains follows, all from one sample in a study of patients and donors after allogeneic stem cell transplantation. TCRdb re-called the RT-PCR reads through MiXCR, storing one row per CDR3 protein. The top ten clones hold 5% to 7.5% of a sample with roughly 960,000 distinct CDR3 sequences, approximately 18% of them seen once. Sequenced: blood, either unsorted or a sorted T cell fraction (not recorded which). All receptors derive from a human donor who was either an allogeneic HSCT recipient or a stem cell or donor lymphocyte infusion donor (not recorded which). It is not recorded whose cells these are; they may come from a transplant donor. The CDR3 runs from the conserved cysteine through the conserved F or W. The order of the fields is V gene, J gene, clone size, D gene, CDR3 protein, CDR3 DNA. The D gene is left open where the match is weak. Expanded clones get a size class; other rows say once, few or many, or leave the size out.

>TRBV6-5|TRBJ2-2|few|NA
CASSYYNTNTGELFF
TGTGCCAGCAGTTACTATAACACCAACACCGGGGAGCTGTTTTTT
>TRBV10-3|TRBJ1-5|NA|TRBD1
CAIRQGGNQPQHF
TGTGCCATCAGACAGGGGGGCAATCAGCCCCAGCATTTT
>TRBV3-1|TRBJ2-5|NA|NA
CASSQRRTAETQYF
TGTGCCAGCAGCCAACGGAGGACTGCGGAGACCCAGTACTTC
>TRBV4-2|TRBJ2-7|few|NA
CASSQEMNPYEQYF
TGTGCCAGCAGCCAAGAGATGAATCCCTACGAGCAGTACTTC
>TRBV10-3|TRBJ2-7|many|NA
CAISESMGRGPYEQYF
TGTGCCATCAGTGAGTCGATGGGCAGGGGTCCCTACGAGCAGTACTTC
>TRBV15|TRBJ1-1|many|NA
CATRAGRLNTEAFF
TGTGCCACCAGGGCCGGACGGTTGAACACTGAAGCTTTCTTT
>TRBV6-1|TRBJ1-4|NA|NA
CASSRTGDEKLFF
TGTGCCAGCAGTAGAACGGGAGATGAAAAACTGTTTTTT
>TRBV20-1|TRBJ2-7|NA|NA
CSATHGGRADYYEQYF
TGCAGTGCAACCCACGGCGGACGTGCGGACTACTACGAGCAGTACTTC
>TRBV7-3|TRBJ2-1|few|TRBD1
CASSLSGGKPYTYNEQFF
TGTGCCAGCAGCTTATCAGGGGGCAAACCTTATACCTACAATGAGCAGTTCTTC
>TRBV20-1|TRBJ1-2|few|TRBD1
CSASISQGDYGYTF
TGCAGTGCTAGTATTTCACAGGGGGACTATGGCTACACCTTC
>TRBV5-1|TRBJ2-7|NA|TRBD1
CASSLDRTGQEQYF
TGCGCCAGCAGCTTGGATAGGACAGGGCAAGAGCAGTACTTC
>TRBV7-9|TRBJ1-1|few|NA
CASSPALLVVGAFF
TGTGCCAGCAGCCCGGCACTCTTGGTCGTGGGAGCTTTCTTT